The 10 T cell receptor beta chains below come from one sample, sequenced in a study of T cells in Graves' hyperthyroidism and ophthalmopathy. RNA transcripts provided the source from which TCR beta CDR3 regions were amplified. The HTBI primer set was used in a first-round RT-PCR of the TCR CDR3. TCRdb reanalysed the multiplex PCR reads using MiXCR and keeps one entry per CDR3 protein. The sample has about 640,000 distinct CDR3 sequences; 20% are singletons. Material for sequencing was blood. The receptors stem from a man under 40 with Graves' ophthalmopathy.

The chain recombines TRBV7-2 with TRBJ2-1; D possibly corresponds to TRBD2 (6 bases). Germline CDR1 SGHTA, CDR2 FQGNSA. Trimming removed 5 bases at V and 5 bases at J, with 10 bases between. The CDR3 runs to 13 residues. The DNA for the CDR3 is TGTGCCAGCAGCACTAGCCTCGACAATGAGCAGTTCTTC. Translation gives CASSTSLDNEQFF. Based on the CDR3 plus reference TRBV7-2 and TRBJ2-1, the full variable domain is GAGVSQSPSNKVTEKGKDVELRCDPISGHTALYWYRQSLGQGLEFLIYFQGNSAPDKSGLPSDRFSAERTGGSVSTLTIQRTQQEDSAVYLCASSTSLDNEQFFGPGTRLTVL.

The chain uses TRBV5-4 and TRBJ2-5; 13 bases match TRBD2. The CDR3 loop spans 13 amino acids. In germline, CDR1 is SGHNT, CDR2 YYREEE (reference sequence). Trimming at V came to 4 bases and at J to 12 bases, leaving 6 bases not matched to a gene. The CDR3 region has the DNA TGTGCCAGCAGCCTCGGACTAGCGGGAGTAGAGTACTTC. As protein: CASSLGLAGVEYF.

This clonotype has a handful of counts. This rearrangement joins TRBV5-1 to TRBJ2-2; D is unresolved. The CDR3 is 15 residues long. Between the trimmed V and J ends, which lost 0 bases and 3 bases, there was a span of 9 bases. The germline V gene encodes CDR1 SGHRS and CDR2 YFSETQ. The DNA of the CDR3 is TGCGCCAGCAGCTTGGGGCCCCGGGACACCGGGGAGCTGTTTTTT. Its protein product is CASSLGPRDTGELFF.

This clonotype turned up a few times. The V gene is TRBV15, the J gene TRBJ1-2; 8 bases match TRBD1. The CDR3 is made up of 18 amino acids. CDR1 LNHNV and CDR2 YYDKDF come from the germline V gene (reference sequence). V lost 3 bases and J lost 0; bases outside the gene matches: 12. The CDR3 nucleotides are TGTGCCACCAGCAGTGGGCGGATCGGGACAGGCCCTAACTATGGCTACACCTTC. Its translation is CATSSGRIGTGPNYGYTF.

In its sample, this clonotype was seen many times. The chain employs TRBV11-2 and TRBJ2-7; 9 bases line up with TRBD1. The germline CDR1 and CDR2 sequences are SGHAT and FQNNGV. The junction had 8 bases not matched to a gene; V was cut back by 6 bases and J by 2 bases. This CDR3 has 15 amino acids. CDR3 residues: CASSRWDREAYEQYF. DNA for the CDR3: TGTGCCAGCAGTCGATGGGACAGGGAAGCCTACGAGCAGTACTTC.

The CDR3 DNA reads as TGCAGTGTAAGTCGGAAGTCGGAAGGTGAAGCTTTCTTT. Translating it yields CSVSRKSEGEAFF. The rearrangement uses TRBV29-1 and TRBJ1-1; D is uncertain. Per the germline V gene, CDR1 is SQVTM and CDR2 is ANQGSEA. The CDR3 consists of 13 residues.

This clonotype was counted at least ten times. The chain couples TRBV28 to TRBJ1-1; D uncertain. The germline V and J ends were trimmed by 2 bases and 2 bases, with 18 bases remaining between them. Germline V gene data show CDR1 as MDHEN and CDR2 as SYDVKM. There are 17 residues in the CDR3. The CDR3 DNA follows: TGTGCCAGCAGTTTAGGCGGCAGCCTAGGGAAAAACACTGAAGCTTTCTTT. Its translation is CASSLGGSLGKNTEAFF. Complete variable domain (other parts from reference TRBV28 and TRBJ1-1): DVKVTQSSRYLVKRTGEKVFLECVQDMDHENMFWYRQDPGLGLRLIYFSYDVKMKEKGDIPEGYSVSREKKERFSLILESASTNQTSMYLCASSLGGSLGKNTEAFFGQGTRLTVV.

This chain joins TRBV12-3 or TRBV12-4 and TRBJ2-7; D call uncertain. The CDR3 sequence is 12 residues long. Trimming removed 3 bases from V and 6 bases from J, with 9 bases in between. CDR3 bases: TGTGCCAGCAGTTTCTATCAACTCGAGCAGTACTTC. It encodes CASSFYQLEQYF.

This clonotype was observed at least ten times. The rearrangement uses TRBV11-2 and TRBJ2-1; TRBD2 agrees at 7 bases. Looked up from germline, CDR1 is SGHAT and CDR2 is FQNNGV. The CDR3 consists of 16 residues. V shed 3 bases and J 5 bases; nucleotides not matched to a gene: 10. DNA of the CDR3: TGTGCCAGCAGCTTCGAAGGGGCGGGAGTGGACAATGAGCAGTTCTTC. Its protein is CASSFEGAGVDNEQFF.

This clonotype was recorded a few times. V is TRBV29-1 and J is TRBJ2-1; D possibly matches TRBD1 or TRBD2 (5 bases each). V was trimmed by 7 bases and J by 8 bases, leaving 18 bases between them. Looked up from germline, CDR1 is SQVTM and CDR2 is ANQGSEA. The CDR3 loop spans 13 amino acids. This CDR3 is CSGGARAIDEQFF. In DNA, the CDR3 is TGCAGCGGAGGGGCCAGGGCGATCGATGAGCAGTTCTTC.